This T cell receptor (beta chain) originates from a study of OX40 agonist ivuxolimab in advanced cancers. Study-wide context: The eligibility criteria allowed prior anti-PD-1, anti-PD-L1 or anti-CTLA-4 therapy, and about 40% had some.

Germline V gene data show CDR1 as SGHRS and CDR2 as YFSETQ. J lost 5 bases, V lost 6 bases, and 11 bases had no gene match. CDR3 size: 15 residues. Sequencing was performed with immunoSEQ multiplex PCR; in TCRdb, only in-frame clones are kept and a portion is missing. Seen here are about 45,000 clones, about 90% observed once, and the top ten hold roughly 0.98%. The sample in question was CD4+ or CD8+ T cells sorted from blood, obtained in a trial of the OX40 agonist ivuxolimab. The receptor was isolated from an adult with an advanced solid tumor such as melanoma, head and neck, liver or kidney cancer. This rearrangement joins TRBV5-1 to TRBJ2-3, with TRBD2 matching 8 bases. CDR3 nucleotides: TGCGCCAGCAACGGGGGGGGCTCACGAGAAGATACGCAGTATTTT. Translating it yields CASNGGGSREDTQYF.